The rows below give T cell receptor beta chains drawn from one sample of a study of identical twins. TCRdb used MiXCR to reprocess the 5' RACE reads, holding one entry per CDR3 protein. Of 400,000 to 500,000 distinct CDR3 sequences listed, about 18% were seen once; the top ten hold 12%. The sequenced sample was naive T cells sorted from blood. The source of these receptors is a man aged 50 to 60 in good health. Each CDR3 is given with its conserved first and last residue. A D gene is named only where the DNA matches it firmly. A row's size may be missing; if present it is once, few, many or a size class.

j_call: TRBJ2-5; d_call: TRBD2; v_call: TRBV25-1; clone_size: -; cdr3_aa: CASSEWASGTRETQYF; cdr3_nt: TGTGCCAGCAGTGAATGGGCTAGCGGGACCCGAGAGACCCAGTACTTC
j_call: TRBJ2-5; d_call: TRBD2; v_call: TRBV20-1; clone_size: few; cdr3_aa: CSVSGGQETQYF; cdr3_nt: TGCAGTGTTAGCGGGGGACAAGAGACCCAGTACTTC
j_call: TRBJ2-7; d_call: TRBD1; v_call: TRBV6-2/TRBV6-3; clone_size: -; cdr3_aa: CASTTTGRGPYEQYF; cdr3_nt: TGTGCCAGCACTACGACAGGGCGAGGGCCCTACGAGCAGTACTTC
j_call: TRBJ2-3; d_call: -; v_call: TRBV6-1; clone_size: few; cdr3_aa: CASRTFWGSTDTQYF; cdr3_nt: TGTGCCAGCAGAACCTTTTGGGGTAGCACAGATACGCAGTATTTT
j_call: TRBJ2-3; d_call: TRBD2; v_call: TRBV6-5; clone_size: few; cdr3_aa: CASSYSLAAPRGTDTQYF; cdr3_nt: TGTGCCAGCAGTTACTCACTAGCGGCCCCAAGGGGCACAGATACGCAGTATTTT
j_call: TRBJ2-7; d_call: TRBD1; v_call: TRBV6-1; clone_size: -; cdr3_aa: CASNLGTGGYEQYF; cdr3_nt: TGTGCCAGCAATCTCGGGACAGGCGGATACGAGCAGTACTTC
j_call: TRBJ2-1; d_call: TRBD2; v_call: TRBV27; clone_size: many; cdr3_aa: CASSPGLAGAGRYNEQFF; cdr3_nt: TGTGCCAGCAGCCCGGGACTAGCGGGAGCGGGTCGCTACAATGAGCAGTTCTTC
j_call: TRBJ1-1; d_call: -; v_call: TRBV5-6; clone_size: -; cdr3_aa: CASSLVRRRNTEAFF; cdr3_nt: TGTGCCAGCAGCTTGGTTCGGCGGCGTAACACTGAAGCTTTCTTT
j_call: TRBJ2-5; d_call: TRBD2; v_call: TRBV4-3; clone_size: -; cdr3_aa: CASSQVASGWETQYF; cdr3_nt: TGCGCCAGCAGCCAAGTGGCTAGCGGGTGGGAGACCCAGTACTTC
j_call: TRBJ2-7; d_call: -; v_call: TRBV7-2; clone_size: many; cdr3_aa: CASSLETPIRNEQYF; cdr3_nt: TGTGCCAGCAGCTTAGAGACACCAATAAGGAACGAGCAGTACTTC
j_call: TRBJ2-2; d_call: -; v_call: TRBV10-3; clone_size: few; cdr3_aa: CAISGTGMTTGELFF; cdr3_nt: TGTGCCATCAGTGGAACAGGAATGACAACCGGGGAGCTGTTTTTT
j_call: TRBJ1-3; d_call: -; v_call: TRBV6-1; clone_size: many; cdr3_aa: CASSEGPISGNTIYF; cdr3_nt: TGTGCCAGCAGTGAAGGTCCGATCTCTGGAAACACCATATATTTT